This T cell receptor (beta chain) was sequenced during a study of T cell responses to AZD1222 COVID-19 vaccine (dated by TCRdb to 2020 to 2023). Study-level background: AZD1222 recipients with second doses at about 4 weeks or about 12 weeks were pooled, because spike-specific TCR depth and breadth did not differ between schedules. A total of more than 230 trial participants underwent TCR sequencing, of whom around 200 received two doses of AZD1222 and some 25 received two doses of the MenACWY control vaccine. Trial participants were enrolled into age subgroups of 18-55, 56-69 and 70-plus years, which contained approximately 150, 28 and 58 TCR-sequenced participants, respectively. The paper's findings and limits, for the study overall: After two AZD1222 doses, spike-specific TCR breadth and depth were significantly higher than at day 0 and than in MenACWY recipients. Because no day 14 peak-response samples were available, repertoires were characterized only after the peak T cell response. The whole spike protein was spanned by vaccine-associated CD4 TCRs, and dominant responses were seen in regions 160-218 and 743-854. The 56-69-year group was small, and its depth increase did not reach significance, likely because of low power. Conclusions about previously exposed vaccinees are limited because only five to seven AZD1222 recipients were SARS-CoV-2 seropositive at baseline. Nearly half of unique spike-specific TCRs reportedly recognized epitopes outside regions mutated in the B.1.351 and B.1.1.7 variants. Most participants were white British and females outnumbered males, and the authors suggested that clonal diversity may have been underestimated.

The label giving this sample's time point can be read as: baseline before first vaccination. Samples from vaccinated people were obtained from the UK trials COV001 and COV002, which included a single-blind randomized controlled phase 2/3 trial of AZD1222 (ChAdOx1 nCoV-19) in healthy adults. Trial participant PBMC samples were collected at day 0 and day 28 after the second dose for TCRbeta chain sequencing. The CDR3 regions of human TCRbeta chains were analyzed by immunosequencing. From the authors' description of their analysis: Repertoire TCRs were checked for matches against a reference library of SARS-CoV-2-specific TCRs that had been generated using the MIRA antigen-specificity platform. Breadth was defined as the fraction of unique TCRs that were SARS-CoV-2-associated. Depth was defined as the fraction of total T cells that were SARS-CoV-2-associated. Using the MIRA data, each spike-specific TCR was mapped to the spike region that the TCR reacts to and placed in a CD4 or CD8 class. Log10-transformed breadth and depth values were compared by one-way ANOVA with Sidak's multiple comparisons tests. The table comes from immuneACCESS by way of TCRdb, which keeps in-frame sequences with V and J called. Part of the clones is missing from these tables; in studies checked, under half for an unresolved V gene and the rest for unknown reasons. V and J calls and clone size are given by that table; D and trimming were obtained from the DNA. The sample table records 150,000 or so clones; roughly nine tenths of these occur just once. The ten largest clones take up 4.5% to 6% of the sample.

As to this clone: Its antigen target is currently unknown. Per-base qualities were not stored, and no clone one base away is much larger.

The germline V gene supplies CDR1 SGDLS and CDR2 YYNGEE. Clipping removes 0 bases from V and 3 bases from J, with 3 as the unmatched junction base count. The CDR3 numbers 15 residues from cysteine through phenylalanine. This entry keeps only the CDR3 DNA: 45 bases, framed from base 1. The sequencing used peripheral blood, collected on day 0 of AZD1222 vaccination. The chain joins TRBV9 to TRBJ2-7, and 10 junction bases match TRBD2. This sequence was found in an adult in good health. The CDR3 corresponds to CASSVGSGGLYEQYF. The bases are TGTGCCAGCAGCGTAGGTAGCGGGGGGCTCTACGAGCAGTACTTC.